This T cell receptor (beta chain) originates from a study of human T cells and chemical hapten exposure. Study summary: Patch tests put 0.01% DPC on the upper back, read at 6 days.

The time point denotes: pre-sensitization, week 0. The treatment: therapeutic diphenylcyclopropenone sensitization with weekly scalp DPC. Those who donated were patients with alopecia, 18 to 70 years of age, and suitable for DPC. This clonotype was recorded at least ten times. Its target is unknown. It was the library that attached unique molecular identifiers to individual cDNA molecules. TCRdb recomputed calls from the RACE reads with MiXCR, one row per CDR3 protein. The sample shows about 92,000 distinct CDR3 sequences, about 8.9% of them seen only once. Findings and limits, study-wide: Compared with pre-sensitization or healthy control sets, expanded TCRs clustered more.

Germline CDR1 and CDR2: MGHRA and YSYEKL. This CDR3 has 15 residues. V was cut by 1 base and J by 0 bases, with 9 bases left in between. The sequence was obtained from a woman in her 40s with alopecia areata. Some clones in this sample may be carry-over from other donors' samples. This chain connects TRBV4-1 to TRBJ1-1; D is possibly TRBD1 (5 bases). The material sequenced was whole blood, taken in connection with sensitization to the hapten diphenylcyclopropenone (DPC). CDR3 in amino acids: CASSQVTAMNTEAFF. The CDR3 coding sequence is TGCGCCAGCAGCCAAGTGACAGCCATGAACACTGAAGCTTTCTTT.